This T cell receptor beta chain was recovered during a study of OX40 agonist ivuxolimab in advanced cancers. General study results and limits: Clonal expansion by week 6 occurred in CD4+ and CD8+ blood T cells (at 0.1 to 3.0 mg/kg). Low normalized clonal expansion also occurred in some nonresponding patients.

The junction had 6 bases not matched to a gene; V was cut back by 3 bases and J by 5 bases. Looked up from germline, CDR1 is SGHRS and CDR2 is YFSETQ. This CDR3 has 14 amino acids. Autoimmune disease history or systemic immunosuppression excluded patients. Generated by immunoSEQ multiplex PCR, the TCRdb table keeps only in-frame clones and is missing some. The sample carries approximately 82,000 clones, about nine tenths recorded once. In regard to this clone: Antigen unknown.

The sequenced sample was CD4+ or CD8+ T cells sorted from blood, obtained in a trial of the OX40 agonist ivuxolimab. The chain recombines TRBV5-1 with TRBJ2-3; 7 positions match TRBD1. The TCR sequence derives from an adult with an advanced solid tumor such as melanoma, head and neck, liver or kidney cancer. The CDR3 coding sequence is TGCGCCAGCAGCTCAAGGGGGCGCGAAGATACGCAGTATTTT. This gives the protein CASSSRGREDTQYF.